This T cell receptor beta chain appears in the sequencing data of a study of T cells in Graves' hyperthyroidism and ophthalmopathy (dated by TCRdb to about 2019). At the level of the whole study: Peripheral blood samples were taken at initial diagnosis, before any treatment was given. A discovery cohort of about 95 patients, 43 with Graves' ophthalmopathy and 55 to 60 with stable Graves' hyperthyroidism, was used to find distinguishing TCR V-J signatures. Prospective prediction of ophthalmopathy was tested in an independent validation cohort consisting of 18 hyperthyroidism patients and approximately 16 patients who later progressed to ophthalmopathy. For training and testing, the 100 or so patients in the discovery cohort were randomly divided in a 7:3 ratio. Thyroid tissue and blood T-cell repertoires from six Graves' hyperthyroidism patients were also compared in the study. After blood sampling, hyperthyroidism patients were treated with methimazole at a starting dose of 30 mg daily, and ophthalmopathy patients were treated with high-dose intravenous methylprednisolone. The paper describes TCR Vbeta CDR3 sequencing of 135 peripheral blood samples, made up of roughly 40 ophthalmopathy patients, roughly 75 hyperthyroidism patients and about 17 progressor patients.

Remarks on this clonotype: Its antigen remains undetermined. There are no base qualities to consult, and no much larger clone falls within one base.

CDR1 is given as MDHEN and CDR2 as SYDVKM, both from the germline V gene. V trim: 8 bases; J trim: 4 bases; unmatched bases: 21. The CDR3 starts with the cysteine, ends with the phenylalanine, and has 19 residues. Only CDR3 DNA remains: 57 bases, in frame from the first base. On the study overall, not on this receptor specifically: During validation, the model predicted progression to ophthalmopathy a median of about 6.3 months ahead of onset, with around 70% sensitivity and 72.22% specificity. Sample size was not statistically predetermined, and blinding of investigators to group allocation was not performed. A 13 V-J signature model separated ophthalmopathy from stable hyperthyroidism, with approximately 86% sensitivity and about 81% specificity in cross-validation and 80%/75% in testing. Most expanded thyroid clonotypes (frequency above 0.001) were also found in blood, which suggests that blood repertoires may mirror thyroid immune responses.

Amplification of TCR beta CDR3 regions was carried out from RNA transcripts. The TCR CDR3 was subjected to a first round of RT-PCR using the HTBI primer set and the Qiagen OneStep RT-PCR kit. The libraries were constructed in a second round of multiplex PCR and then size-selected and purified. Sequencing of the libraries was done on an Illumina HiSeq2000 using paired-end 100 bp reads. The authors processed their data as follows. SOAPnuke was used to process the raw data, with reads discarded if the reads contained adapters or uncalled bases, had a mean Phred below 15, or lacked an exact constant-primer or identifier match. COPE v1.2.5 was used to merge high-quality paired reads, and clonotypes were defined as unique nucleotide sequences. Clonotypes were aligned to IMGT TRBV, TRBD and TRBJ reference segments using MiTCR v1.1. Only V-J combinations with frequency above 0.0001, covering 99% to 99.2% of repertoires, were analysed. A TCS score was defined as the ratio of F50 (clonal expansion) to E x V (chaos), with BLOSUM62-based TCRdist applied between CDR3 peptides within each V-J. Welch's t-statistics and random forest reduced 500 to 550 V-J features to some 14, which were used in a naive Bayes classifier (R e1071). Clones were called with MiXCR by TCRdb after fastp trimmed the public reads at Q25, and only in-frame beta chains were retained. Entries are consolidated by CDR3 protein sequence, retaining the most common genes and DNA. The V and J calls were not made by the authors but by TCRdb's processing. The sample data list more than 500,000 distinct CDR3 sequences, and about 16% of these were observed just once. The ten largest clones take up 25% to 30% of the sample.

In the ophthalmopathy patients, disease was moderately to severely active, with a Clinical Activity Score of 3 or more, a NOSPECS grade of 4 or more, and a duration of less than 3 months. Patients with uncontrolled infections, other autoimmune diseases, pregnancy or lactation were excluded. Diagnoses relied on clinical symptoms, serum thyroxine and TRAb, thyroid ultrasound and orbital computed tomography. Ficoll-Paque density gradient centrifugation was used to isolate PBMCs from around 10 ml of fresh peripheral blood. Total RNA was extracted with Trizol reagent, and quality was checked on an Agilent 2100 Bioanalyzer.

What was sequenced was blood. The receptor's source is a woman younger than 45 with Graves' ophthalmopathy. The chain uses TRBV28 and TRBJ2-1; TRBD2 matches 9 bases in the middle. The nucleotide sequence is given as TGTGCCAGCCTCGGTTTGAGAGCGGGAGGCCTCAGCCAGTACAATGAGCAGTTCTTC. This is translated as CASLGLRAGGLSQYNEQFF.